This TCR beta chain was recovered during a study of shared clonotypes between healthy human individuals. Trimming shortened V by 4 bases and J by 4 bases, and 19 bases separated the two germline ends. The length of the CDR3 is 16 residues. The germline gives CDR1 SGHDN, CDR2 FVKESK. Points from the study as a whole: Clonotype sharing across donors was expected to vary with sequencing depth. Generation probabilities were higher for clonotypes shared across all four sorted-subset donors than for unshared ones.

Deep-level running was used for the assay. Profiled with immunoSEQ multiplex PCR; TCRdb holds only in-frame clones, not every one. Seen here are about 2,200,000 clones, approximately 94% observed once, and the top ten hold roughly 1.8%. Note on this clone: Its antigen is not identified.

CD45RO-negative cells were positively selected for CCR7, leaving out terminally differentiated effector memory CD45RA+ cells. Sequencing input: naive CD8+ T cells from PBMCs. The TCR originated in a man in his late teens or twenties in good health. Some clones in this sample may be carry-over from other donors' samples. The chain is built from TRBV14 and TRBJ1-2; D is undetermined. The CDR3 protein is CASSLRPLGIGYGYTF. DNA for the CDR3: TGTGCCAGCAGCCTTCGGCCCCTGGGAATTGGCTATGGCTACACCTTC.